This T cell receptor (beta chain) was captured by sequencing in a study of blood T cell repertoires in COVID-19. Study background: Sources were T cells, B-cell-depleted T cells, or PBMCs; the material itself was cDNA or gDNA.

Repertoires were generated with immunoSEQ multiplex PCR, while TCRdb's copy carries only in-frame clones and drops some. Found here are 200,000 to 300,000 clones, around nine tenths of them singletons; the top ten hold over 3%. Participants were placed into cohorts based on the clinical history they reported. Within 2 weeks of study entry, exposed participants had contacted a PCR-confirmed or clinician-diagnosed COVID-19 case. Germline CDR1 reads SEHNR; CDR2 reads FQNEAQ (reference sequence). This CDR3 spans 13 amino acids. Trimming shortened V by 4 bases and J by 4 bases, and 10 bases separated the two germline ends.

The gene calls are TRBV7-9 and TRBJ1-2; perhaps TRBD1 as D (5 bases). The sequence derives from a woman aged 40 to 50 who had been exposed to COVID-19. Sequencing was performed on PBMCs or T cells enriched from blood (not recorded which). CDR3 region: CASSYSDSYGYTF. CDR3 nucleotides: TGTGCCAGCAGCTACAGCGACAGCTATGGCTACACCTTC.